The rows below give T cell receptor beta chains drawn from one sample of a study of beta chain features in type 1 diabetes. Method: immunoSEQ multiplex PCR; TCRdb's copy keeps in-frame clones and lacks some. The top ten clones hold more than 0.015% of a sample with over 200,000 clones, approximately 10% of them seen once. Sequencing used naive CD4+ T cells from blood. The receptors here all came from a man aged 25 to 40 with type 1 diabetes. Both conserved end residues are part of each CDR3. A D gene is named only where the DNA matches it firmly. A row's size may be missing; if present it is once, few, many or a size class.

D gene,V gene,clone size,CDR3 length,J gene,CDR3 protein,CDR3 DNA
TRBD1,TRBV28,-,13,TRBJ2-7,CASSRGQGYEQYF,TGTGCCAGCAGTAGGGGACAGGGCTACGAGCAGTACTTC
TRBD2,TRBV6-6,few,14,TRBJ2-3,CASSGLAGWDTQYF,TGTGCCAGCAGTGGACTAGCGGGATGGGATACGCAGTATTTT
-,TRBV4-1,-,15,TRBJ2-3,CASSQNAGFPDTQYF,TGCGCCAGCAGCCAAAATGCGGGATTCCCAGATACGCAGTATTTT
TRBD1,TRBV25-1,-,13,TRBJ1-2,CASSEYTGEGYTF,TGTGCCAGCAGTGAATACACAGGGGAGGGCTACACCTTC
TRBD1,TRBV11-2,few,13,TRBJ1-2,CASSSQGANGYTF,TGTGCCAGCAGCTCGCAGGGGGCAAATGGCTACACCTTC
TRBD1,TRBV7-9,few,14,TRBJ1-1,CASSRQGPNTEAFF,TGTGCCAGCAGCCGACAGGGCCCGAACACTGAAGCTTTCTTT
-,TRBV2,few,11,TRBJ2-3,CASEGTDTQYF,TGTGCCAGCGAGGGAACAGATACGCAGTATTTT
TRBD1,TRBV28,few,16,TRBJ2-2,CASRHNRGSGTGELFF,TGTGCCAGCAGACACAACAGGGGGTCGGGTACCGGGGAGCTGTTTTTT
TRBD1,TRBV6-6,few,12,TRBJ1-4,CASGTGNEKLFF,TGTGCCAGCGGGACAGGGAATGAAAAACTGTTTTTT
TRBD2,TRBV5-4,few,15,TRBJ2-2,CASSLVPSGTGELFF,TGTGCCAGCAGCTTGGTACCTAGCGGTACCGGGGAGCTGTTTTTT
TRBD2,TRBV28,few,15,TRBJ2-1,CASSLDGLAGRGEFF,TGTGCCAGCAGTTTAGATGGACTAGCGGGGAGGGGGGAGTTCTTC
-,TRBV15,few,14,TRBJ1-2,CATSRARQDYGYTF,TGTGCCACCAGCAGGGCGCGACAGGACTATGGCTACACCTTC
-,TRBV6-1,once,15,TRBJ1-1,CASSEQPGQNTEAFF,TGTGCCAGCAGTGAACAGCCAGGGCAGAACACTGAAGCTTTCTTT
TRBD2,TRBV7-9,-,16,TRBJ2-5,CASSLLAGYSQETQYF,TGTGCCAGCAGCTTACTAGCGGGGTACTCTCAAGAGACCCAGTACTTC
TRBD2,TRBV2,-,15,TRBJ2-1,CASSEALAGGLSPVF,TGTGCCAGCAGTGAAGCCCTAGCGGGGGGACTGTCTCCGGTCTTC
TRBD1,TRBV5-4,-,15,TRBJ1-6,CASSFRTGGDSPLHF,TGTGCCAGCAGCTTCCGGACAGGGGGTGATTCACCCCTCCACTTT